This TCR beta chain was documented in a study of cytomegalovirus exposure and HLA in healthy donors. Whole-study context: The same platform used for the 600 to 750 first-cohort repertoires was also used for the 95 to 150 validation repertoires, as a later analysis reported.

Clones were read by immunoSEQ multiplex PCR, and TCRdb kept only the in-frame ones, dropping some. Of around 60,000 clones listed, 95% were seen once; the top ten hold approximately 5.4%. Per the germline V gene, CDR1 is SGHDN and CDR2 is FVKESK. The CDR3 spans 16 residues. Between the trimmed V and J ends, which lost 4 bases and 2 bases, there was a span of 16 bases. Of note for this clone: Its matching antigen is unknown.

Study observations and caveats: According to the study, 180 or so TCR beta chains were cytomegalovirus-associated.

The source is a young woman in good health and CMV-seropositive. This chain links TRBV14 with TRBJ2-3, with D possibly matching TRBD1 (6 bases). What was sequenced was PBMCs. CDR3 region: CASSPPRWGPTDTQYF. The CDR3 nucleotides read TGTGCCAGCAGCCCACCTCGCTGGGGGCCCACAGATACGCAGTATTTT. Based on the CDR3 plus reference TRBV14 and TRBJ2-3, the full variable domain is EAGVTQFPSHSVIEKGQTVTLRCDPISGHDNLYWYRRVMGKEIKFLLHFVKESKQDESGMPNNRFLAERTGGTYSTLKVQPAELEDSGVYFCASSPPRWGPTDTQYFGPGTRLTVL.